This TCR beta chain derives from a study of breast tumors, draining lymph nodes, adjacent tissues. Samples came from axillary lymph nodes draining the breast cancer. V lost 6 bases, J lost 6 bases, and 23 bases lay in between. Germline CDR1 is SGHRS and CDR2 is YFSETQ. The CDR3 sequence is 16 residues long. In TCRdb, the multiplex PCR reads were re-called with MiXCR into one record per CDR3 protein. The sample includes 180,000 or so distinct CDR3 sequences, about 30% seen only once; the top ten take around 3.5%. Source material: axillary lymph node tissue. This rearrangement joins TRBV5-1 to TRBJ2-3; maybe TRBD1 (5 bases). The receptor was derived from a female donor with breast cancer. Some clones in this sample may be carry-over from other donors' samples. The CDR3 coding sequence is TGCGCCAGCACCTTAATCTCCATTAAAGGGGCTGATACGCAGTATTTT. Protein product: CASTLISIKGADTQYF.